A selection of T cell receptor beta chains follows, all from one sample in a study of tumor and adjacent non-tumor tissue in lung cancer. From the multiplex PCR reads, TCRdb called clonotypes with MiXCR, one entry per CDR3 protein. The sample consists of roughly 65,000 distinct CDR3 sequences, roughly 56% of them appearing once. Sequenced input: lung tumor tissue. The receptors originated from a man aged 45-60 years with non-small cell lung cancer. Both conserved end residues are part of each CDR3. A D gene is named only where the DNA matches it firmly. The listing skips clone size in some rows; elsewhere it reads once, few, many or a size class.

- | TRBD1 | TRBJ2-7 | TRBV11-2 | CTSSLDRGGYERYF | TGTACCAGCAGCTTAGACAGGGGGGGGTACGAGCGGTACTTC
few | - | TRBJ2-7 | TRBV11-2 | CASSSSGANYEQYF | TGTGCCAGCAGCTCCTCCGGGGCCAACTACGAGCAGTACTTC
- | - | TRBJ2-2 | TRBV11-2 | CASSNQLWEAGELF | TGTGCCAGCAGCAATCAACTATGGGAGGCCGGGGAGCTGTTT
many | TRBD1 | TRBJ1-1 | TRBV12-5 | CASGQSRQGNTEAFF | TGTGCTAGTGGTCAATCCCGACAGGGGAACACTGAAGCTTTCTTT
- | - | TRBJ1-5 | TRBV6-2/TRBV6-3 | CASTGTWRANQPQHF | TGTGCCAGCACCGGGACATGGAGGGCGAACCAGCCCCAGCATTTT
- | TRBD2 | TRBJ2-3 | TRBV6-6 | CAIGDYVADMQYF | TGTGCCATCGGGGACTATGTCGCAGATATGCAGTATTTT
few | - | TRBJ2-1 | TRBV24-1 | CATSGQPYNEQFF | TGTGCCACCAGTGGTCAGCCATACAATGAGCAGTTCTTC
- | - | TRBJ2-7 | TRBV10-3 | CTISESVPYEQYF | TGTACAATCAGTGAGTCGGTGCCCTACGAGCAGTACTTC
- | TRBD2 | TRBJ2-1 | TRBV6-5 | CSISYTNPSGGYNEQFF | TGTTCCATCAGTTACACTAACCCTAGCGGGGGGTACAATGAGCAGTTCTTC
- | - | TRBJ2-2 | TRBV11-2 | CASSSNGVTFLAGELFF | TGTGCCAGCAGCTCGAACGGGGTGACCTTCTTAGCCGGGGAGCTGTTTTTT